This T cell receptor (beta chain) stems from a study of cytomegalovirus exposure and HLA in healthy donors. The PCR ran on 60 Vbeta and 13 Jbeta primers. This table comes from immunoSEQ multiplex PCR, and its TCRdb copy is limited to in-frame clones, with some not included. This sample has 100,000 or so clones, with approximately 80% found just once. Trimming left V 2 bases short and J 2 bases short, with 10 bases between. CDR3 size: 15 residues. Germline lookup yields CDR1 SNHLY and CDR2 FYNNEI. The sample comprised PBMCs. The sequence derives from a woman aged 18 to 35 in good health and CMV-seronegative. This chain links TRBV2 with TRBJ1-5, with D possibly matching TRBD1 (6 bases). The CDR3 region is CASSEFRGGNQPQHF. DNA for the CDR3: TGTGCCAGCAGTGAATTCAGGGGCGGCAATCAGCCCCAGCATTTT.